This TCR beta chain emerged from a study of siplizumab effects on memory and regulatory T cells. Assay used: immunoSEQ multiplex PCR; TCRdb lists only in-frame clones, some missing. The table includes about 69,000 clones, around nine tenths detected once. The CDR3 is 17 residues long. Looked up from germline, CDR1 is MGHRA and CDR2 is YSYEKL. With 2 bases removed from V and 4 bases from J, the gap between germline ends came to 19 bases. Sequencing was performed on Tregs sorted from blood. The TCR sequence derives from a human donor in good health. The chain has TRBV4-1 and TRBJ2-3; D perhaps matches TRBD1 (6 bases). The CDR3 reads CASSQQPTGKGADTQYF. The CDR3 nucleotides read TGCGCCAGCAGCCAACAACCCACAGGGAAAGGCGCAGATACGCAGTATTTT.